Listed below are T cell receptor beta chains from one sample, sequenced in a study of blood T cell repertoires in COVID-19. The data were produced by immunoSEQ multiplex PCR, yet TCRdb's version contains in-frame clones alone and is incomplete. The sample has 300,000 to 450,000 clones; roughly nine tenths are singletons. Sequenced material: peripheral blood. These receptors originate from a woman aged 60 to 75 with COVID-19, enrolled during active disease. Both conserved end residues are part of each CDR3. A D gene is named only where the DNA matches it firmly. The size field is filled for only some rows; it gives once, few, many or a size class.

j_call v_call clone_size d_call cdr3_nt cdr3_aa
TRBJ1-2 TRBV19 - TRBD1 TGTGCCAGTAGTACGACAGGGTATGGCTACACCTTC CASSTTGYGYTF
TRBJ1-3 TRBV2 - - TGTGCCAGCAGACCGAGCTCTGGAAACACCATATATTTT CASRPSSGNTIYF
TRBJ1-4 TRBV6-5 - - TGTGCCAGTACTACAGGAAGCGAAAAACTGTTTTTT CASTTGSEKLFF
TRBJ2-7 TRBV14 once - TGTGCCAGCCGCCCCGGAGGCACCTACGAGCAGTACTTC CASRPGGTYEQYF
TRBJ1-2 TRBV6-6 - - TGTGCCAGCAGTCATTCGCGGGGCTTCCAAACGTTCCACTATGGCTACACCTTC CASSHSRGFQTFHYGYTF
TRBJ1-5 TRBV4-1 - TRBD1 TGCGCCAGCAGCCAAGATCGTACAGGGGGTCAGCCCCAGCATTTT CASSQDRTGGQPQHF
TRBJ2-5 TRBV24-1 - TRBD2 TGTGCCACCAGTGAAGGGGGACTAGCGGGGGAAGAGACCCAGTACTTC CATSEGGLAGEETQYF
TRBJ1-3 TRBV12-5 - - TGTGCTAGTGGTTTGGTGACAGGAGGAAACACCATATATTTT CASGLVTGGNTIYF
TRBJ2-3 TRBV5-1 once - TGCGCCAGCAGACAGGACCCGAGCACAGATACGCAGTATTTT CASRQDPSTDTQYF
TRBJ2-1 TRBV9 once TRBD2 TGTGCCAGCAGCGTTGGCGGGGGGTTTTACAATGAGCAGTTCTTC CASSVGGGFYNEQFF
TRBJ1-5 TRBV28 - TRBD1 TGTGCCAGCAATGACCCCGGGACAGGGTTTCAGCCCCAGCATTTT CASNDPGTGFQPQHF
TRBJ2-1 TRBV11-2 - TRBD2 TGTGCCAGCAGCTTGTTTGGGGGGGGTGTGTACAATGAGCAGTTCTTC CASSLFGGGVYNEQFF
TRBJ2-1 TRBV10-3 - TRBD2 TGTGCCATCAGTGAGTCGAAGGTAGCGGGGTCCGGGGATGAGCAGTTCTTC CAISESKVAGSGDEQFF
TRBJ2-6 TRBV24-1 - TRBD1 TGTGCCACCTCACGGACAGGTGGGGCCAACGTCCTGACTTTC CATSRTGGANVLTF
TRBJ1-3 TRBV10-3 - TRBD1 TGTGCCATCAGTACGGCAGGGGGACCGGCTGGAAACACCATATATTTT CAISTAGGPAGNTIYF
TRBJ2-5 TRBV12-3/TRBV12-4 - - TGTGCCAGCAGTTTTGCAGGGCGAGAGACCCAGTACTTC CASSFAGRETQYF
TRBJ1-5 TRBV5-1 - - TGCGCCAGCAGCTTGGTTCCAGGGGAGAATCAGCCCCAGCATTTT CASSLVPGENQPQHF
TRBJ2-1 TRBV6-5 once - TGTGCCAGCACTCCCTGGGGGGACTACAATGAGCAGTTCTTC CASTPWGDYNEQFF
TRBJ1-6 TRBV6-5 - TRBD1 TGTGCCAGCAGGCTTAGCGGGACAGGGGGTTCACCCCTCCACTTT CASRLSGTGGSPLHF
TRBJ2-6 TRBV5-1 - - TGCGCCGGACCCTCCCCCGGGGGTGGGGCCAACGTCCTGACTTTC CAGPSPGGGANVLTF
TRBJ1-2 TRBV30 - TRBD1 TGTGCCTGGAGGGACCGGACAGGGCGCCCCATCTTCTATGGCTACACCTTC CAWRDRTGRPIFYGYTF
TRBJ1-1 TRBV7-2 - - TGTGCCAGCAGCCCCCGGCGGGCTTCTGAAGCTTTCTTT CASSPRRASEAFF
TRBJ2-3 TRBV2 - - TGTGCCAGCAGATTCATCGGACAGCTCAGCACAGATACGCAGTATTTT CASRFIGQLSTDTQYF
TRBJ1-5 TRBV12-5 few TRBD1 TGTGCTAGTGCCCCCGGGACAGGGGGCGTTGTGGGCAATCAGCCCCAGCATTTT CASAPGTGGVVGNQPQHF
TRBJ2-3 TRBV7-6 - - TGTGCCAGCAGCTTACGGCAGGGGACAGATACGCAGTATTTT CASSLRQGTDTQYF
TRBJ1-2 TRBV29-1 once - TGCAGCGTTGACAGGGCGGTCTATGGCTACACCTTC CSVDRAVYGYTF
TRBJ1-2 TRBV6-1 - - TGTGCCAGCAGTGACATTGGACAGTGGGAGAACTATGGCTACACCTTC CASSDIGQWENYGYTF
TRBJ2-2 TRBV7-9 - TRBD1 TGTGCCAGCAGCCTTAAAGGGACAGGGGTTTACACCGGGGAGCTGTTTTTT CASSLKGTGVYTGELFF
TRBJ2-3 TRBV27 once TRBD1 TGTGCCAGCAGCAGGACAGGGGGGCGCACAGATACGCAGTATTTT CASSRTGGRTDTQYF
TRBJ1-1 TRBV4-1 - - TGCGCCAGCAGCCAGGGGCTTAAGAGAGATTGGCGTGAAGCTTTCTTT CASSQGLKRDWREAFF
TRBJ1-5 TRBV12-3/TRBV12-4 - - TGTGCCAGCAGCCGGACAGAGTATCAGCCCCAGCATTTT CASSRTEYQPQHF
TRBJ1-2 TRBV15 - TRBD1 TGTGCCACCAGCGAGAGGGCCGGGACAGGGGGCGCTGGGGGCTACACCTTC CATSERAGTGGAGGYTF
TRBJ1-6 TRBV19 once TRBD1 TGTGCCAGTAGTACCGAGGGACAGGCTAATAATTCACCCCTCCACTTT CASSTEGQANNSPLHF
TRBJ1-1 TRBV18 - - TGTGCCAGCTCACCGGGAGGTTCGGGGAAGAACACTGAAGCTTTCTTT CASSPGGSGKNTEAFF
TRBJ1-5 TRBV11-2 - TRBD1 TGTGCCAGCAGCTTGGACAGGAGTCAGCCCCAGCATTTT CASSLDRSQPQHF
TRBJ2-3 TRBV21-1 - - TGTGCCAGCGCTCGGGACTATTTGGCAGATACGCAGTATTTT CASARDYLADTQYF
TRBJ2-3 TRBV4-1 - TRBD1 TGCGCCAGCAGCCAAGATGGGACAGGGGGCCGGGATACGCAGTATTTT CASSQDGTGGRDTQYF
TRBJ2-3 TRBV7-9 - - TGTGCCAGCAGCTTAATCGGGGTGGCAGATACGCAGTATTTT CASSLIGVADTQYF
TRBJ2-7 TRBV5-1 - TRBD2 TGCGCCAGCAGCTTGGAAATAGCGGGGCGCCAGTACTTC CASSLEIAGRQYF
TRBJ2-5 TRBV28 - - TGTGCCAGCAGTTTATATTTAGAGCAAGAGACCCAGTACTTC CASSLYLEQETQYF
TRBJ1-1 TRBV30 - - TGTGCCTGGAGTCCCGGATCTAGGGGGATCATGAACACTGAAGCTTTCTTT CAWSPGSRGIMNTEAFF
TRBJ1-5 TRBV19 - - TGTGCCAGTAGTATGCTAGGGGTTAGCAATCAGCCCCAGCATTTT CASSMLGVSNQPQHF
TRBJ1-1 TRBV30 - - TGTGCCTGGATGAGAGCCGGGGGGAACACTGAAGCTTTCTTT CAWMRAGGNTEAFF
TRBJ2-1 TRBV20-1 - TRBD2 TGCAGCGGGGGGGCTGGGGTTGAGCAGTTCTTC CSGGAGVEQFF
TRBJ2-1 TRBV4-2 once TRBD2 TGTGCCAGCAGCCAAGCCAGCCAAGGGGAAGCGGGGGGAGGGTATGAGCAGTTCTTC CASSQASQGEAGGGYEQFF
TRBJ2-6 TRBV7-9 once - TGTGCCGGACTGAGGCTTGGGGCCAACGTCCTGACTTTC CAGLRLGANVLTF
TRBJ1-3 TRBV3-1/TRBV3-2 - - TGTGCCAGCAGCCAAAACCCTTCGACCCAGCGGACGCTCTCTGGAAACACCATATATTTT CASSQNPSTQRTLSGNTIYF
TRBJ1-5 TRBV6-5 - - TGTGCCAGCAGCCCCCACGCCAGCGGCAATCAGCCCCAGCATTTT CASSPHASGNQPQHF
TRBJ2-3 TRBV19 - - TGTGCCAGTAGTACCCCTACGGATTCTCGGGCAGATACGCAGTATTTT CASSTPTDSRADTQYF
TRBJ2-1 TRBV6-5 - TRBD2 TGTGCCAGCAGTCGCGGGGGGTCGTCCTACAATGAGCAGTTCTTC CASSRGGSSYNEQFF
TRBJ2-1 TRBV29-1 few - TGCAGCGTAGACAGGGTGGGGGGTGACTACAATGAGCAGTTCTTC CSVDRVGGDYNEQFF
TRBJ2-7 TRBV9 - - TGTGCCAGCAGCGTAGGTCCCAACTACGAGCAGTACTTC CASSVGPNYEQYF
TRBJ2-1 TRBV28 - - TGTGCCAGCAGAAGCCTTATAGCGGAGAACTACAATGAGCAGTTCTTC CASRSLIAENYNEQFF
TRBJ1-1 TRBV24-1 - - TGTGCCACCAGTGGTCCAGGGAAGACTGAAGCTTTCTTT CATSGPGKTEAFF
TRBJ1-2 TRBV7-2 - - TGTGCCAGCAGCTTAGCGAGGGCATGGGGTGGCTACACCTTC CASSLARAWGGYTF
TRBJ1-2 TRBV28 - - TGTGCCAGCAAGGCCGGACTTTATGGCTACACCTTC CASKAGLYGYTF
TRBJ1-2 TRBV5-8 - - TGTGCCAGCAGCTTGGTAGCAGGGGTCTATGGCTACACCTTC CASSLVAGVYGYTF
TRBJ1-5 TRBV5-4 - - TGTGCCAGCAGCCTAGGACGGGACAATCAGCCCCAGCATTTT CASSLGRDNQPQHF
TRBJ1-2 TRBV7-9 - - TGTGCCAGCAGATCCGGGACACCGACCTCCTCTTCCCCTAACTATGGCTACACCTTC CASRSGTPTSSSPNYGYTF
TRBJ1-2 TRBV5-6 - - TGTGCCAGCAGCTTGGAGGGTGTCGAGGGGAGGGTGGATGGCTACACCTTC CASSLEGVEGRVDGYTF